This TCR beta chain was sequenced in a study of chemoradiotherapy in HPV16-positive cancers. The study's findings and limits: During treatment, candidate HPV-specific clones and E7-related motifs expanded in tumor. For HPV16-positive patients, expanding HPV-responsive T cells associated with longer recurrence-free survival.

Regarding this clone: The antigen is unknown.

Clones were read by immunoSEQ multiplex PCR, and TCRdb kept only the in-frame ones, dropping some. The sample lists about 5,400 clones; 89% were seen once. The material sequenced was blood, taken from a patient who underwent chemoradiotherapy. This receptor was taken from a human donor with HPV-associated anogenital cancer.

CDR3 loop: CASKREGSYNEQFF. CDR3 nucleotide sequence: TGTGCCAGCAAGCGGGAGGGAAGCTACAATGAGCAGTTCTTC. The chain recombines TRBV7-9 with TRBJ2-1, with 10 positions matching TRBD2. The CDR3 is 14 amino acids. From germline, CDR1 is SEHNR and CDR2 FQNEAQ (reference sequence). The V and J ends lost 7 bases and 3 bases, in that order; junction bases with no gene match: 3.